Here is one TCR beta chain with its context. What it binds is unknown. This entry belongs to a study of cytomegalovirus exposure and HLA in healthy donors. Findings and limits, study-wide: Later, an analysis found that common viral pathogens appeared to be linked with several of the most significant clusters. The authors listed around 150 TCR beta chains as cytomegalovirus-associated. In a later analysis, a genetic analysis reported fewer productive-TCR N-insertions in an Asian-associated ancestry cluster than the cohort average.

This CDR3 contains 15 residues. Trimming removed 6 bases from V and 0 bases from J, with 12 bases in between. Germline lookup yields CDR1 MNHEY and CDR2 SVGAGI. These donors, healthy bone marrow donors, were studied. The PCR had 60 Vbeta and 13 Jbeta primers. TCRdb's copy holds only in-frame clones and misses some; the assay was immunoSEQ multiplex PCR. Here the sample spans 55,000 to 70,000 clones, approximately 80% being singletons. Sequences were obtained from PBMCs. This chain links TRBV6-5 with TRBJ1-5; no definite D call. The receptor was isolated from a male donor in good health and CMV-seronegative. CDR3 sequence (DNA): TGTGCCAGCAGGGCGGCTACTTATAGCAATCAGCCCCAGCATTTT. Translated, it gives CASRAATYSNQPQHF.